Listed here is a single T cell receptor (beta chain). Its specificity is unknown. This specimen comes from a study of T cell repertoires in cytomegalovirus infection. TCRdb re-analysed the reads in MiXCR, keeping a single row per CDR3 protein. The sample comprises hundreds of thousands of distinct CDR3 sequences, around 35% of which are singletons, and around a sixth rests with the top ten. Germline V gene sequence: CDR1 DFQATT, CDR2 SNEGSKA (reference sequence). Trimming removed 1 base from V and 6 bases from J, with 13 bases in between. The CDR3 is 13 residues long. The sequenced sample was cultured PBMCs, obtained from culture after CMV antigen stimulation. This TCR was sampled from a human donor in good health (CMV status not recorded). Some clones in this sample may be carry-over from other donors' samples. The V gene is TRBV20-1, the J gene TRBJ2-7; possible D gene TRBD1, 5 bases. CDR3 residues: CSARGRIGVEQYF. DNA for the CDR3: TGCAGTGCTAGAGGAAGGATAGGGGTCGAGCAGTACTTC.